Listed below are T cell receptor beta chains from one sample, sequenced in a study of cytomegalovirus exposure and HLA in healthy donors. Clones were read by immunoSEQ multiplex PCR, and TCRdb kept only the in-frame ones, dropping some. The data show around 130,000 clones, about 85% seen once. Sequencing was carried out using PBMCs. The receptors derive from a boy aged 10-17 years in good health and CMV-seronegative. CDR3s include the opening cysteine and the closing phenylalanine or tryptophan. Fields, in order: J gene, V gene, D gene, CDR3 DNA, CDR3 protein. D genes are given only for firm matches.

>TRBJ1-2|TRBV6-1|-
TGTGCCAGCAGTGAATTGACAGGTGTCGCCTATGGCTACACCTTC
CASSELTGVAYGYTF
>TRBJ2-1|TRBV5-4|TRBD2
TGTGCCAGCAGCTTCCTGACTAGCGGGAGGGGCAATGAGCAGTTCTTC
CASSFLTSGRGNEQFF
>TRBJ2-3|TRBV25-1|-
TGTGCCAGCAGTGAACTGGTGGGGGCCAGCACAGATACGCAGTATTTT
CASSELVGASTDTQYF
>TRBJ2-2|TRBV7-6|TRBD2
TGTGCCAGCAGCTTTCTAGCGGGAGGAACCGGGGAGCTGTTTTTT
CASSFLAGGTGELFF
>TRBJ2-7|TRBV7-9|TRBD1
TGTGCCAGCAGCTCGGACAGGGTCTACGAGCAGTACTTC
CASSSDRVYEQYF
>TRBJ1-5|TRBV25-1|TRBD1
TGTGCCAGCAGTCCCACCGGGGGCAGGGGGGATCAGCCCCAGCATTTT
CASSPTGGRGDQPQHF
>TRBJ1-2|TRBV29-1|-
TGCAGCGTTGAGGGTACAGACTATGGCTACACCTTC
CSVEGTDYGYTF
>TRBJ2-2|TRBV12-1|-
TGTGCCAGCAACCACAGGGGGAGAGTCACCGGGGAGCTGTTTTTT
CASNHRGRVTGELFF
>TRBJ1-1|TRBV9|-
TGTGCCAGCAGCGTAGTTACAGGGATGTCTGAAGCTTTCTTT
CASSVVTGMSEAFF
>TRBJ1-1|TRBV30|-
TGTGCCTGGCGGAAGACAGGTGAAGCTTTCTTT
CAWRKTGEAFF
>TRBJ1-3|TRBV19|-
TGTGCCAGTAGTATAGGTATAACTAAGCCTGGAAACACCATATATTTT
CASSIGITKPGNTIYF
>TRBJ1-5|TRBV19|TRBD1
TGTGCCAGTCATCAAGGACAGGGATTCGACAATCAGCCCCAGCATTTT
CASHQGQGFDNQPQHF
>TRBJ2-5|TRBV19|TRBD2
TGTGCCAGTAGTATCGGTCCGGGGAGGGGCGAGACCCAGTACTTC
CASSIGPGRGETQYF
>TRBJ1-2|TRBV4-3|-
TGCGCCAGCAGCCAAGTTACAGGGCCTCTCTGGTACTCTTACTATGGCTACACCTTC
CASSQVTGPLWYSYYGYTF